A single sample gave rise to the 5 T cell receptor beta chains below, sequenced in a study of T cells in Graves' hyperthyroidism and ophthalmopathy. Regions amplified from RNA transcripts were the TCR beta CDR3 regions. In the first-round RT-PCR of the TCR CDR3, the HTBI primer set was used. TCRdb re-derived calls from the multiplex PCR reads in MiXCR, one entry per CDR3 protein. This sample has about 280,000 distinct CDR3 sequences, with 25% found just once. The sequenced sample was blood. The receptors stem from a man between 35 and 55 years old with Graves' hyperthyroidism that later progressed to Graves' ophthalmopathy.

This clonotype was seen a single time. This chain joins TRBV11-2 and TRBJ2-2; the D gene is possibly TRBD2 (6 bases). Per germline, CDR1 SGHAT and CDR2 FQNNGV. There are 13 residues in the CDR3. V shed 5 bases and J shed 6 bases, with 10 bases lying between them. The CDR3 reads CASSRRLAGELFF. In nucleotides, the CDR3 is TGTGCCAGCAGCCGCAGACTAGCCGGGGAGCTGTTTTTT.

This clonotype was detected many times. The chain is built from TRBV5-1 and TRBJ2-7; 7 bases fit TRBD1. V lost 4 bases to trimming and J lost 5 bases; unmatched junction nucleotides: 12. This CDR3 comprises 15 residues. Germline V gene sequence: CDR1 SGHRS, CDR2 YFSETQ. The CDR3 sequence is CASSATGEQEHEQYF. The CDR3 DNA sequence: TGCGCCAGCAGCGCAACAGGGGAACAGGAGCACGAGCAGTACTTC.

The table lists this clonotype with many counts. V gene TRBV12-3 or TRBV12-4 combines with J gene TRBJ1-5; 12 bases are shared with TRBD1. V gave up 5 bases and J gave up 10 bases; unmatched junction bases: 12. This CDR3 region has 16 residues. Here the CDR3 reads CASSTSGQGARKPQHF. The DNA of the CDR3 is TGTGCCAGCAGTACCTCGGGACAGGGGGCGAGAAAACCCCAGCATTTT.

The rearrangement joins TRBV28 to TRBJ1-1, with no clear D. This CDR3 has 15 amino acids. Per the germline V gene, CDR1 is MDHEN and CDR2 is SYDVKM. Trimming took off 0 bases at V and 1 base at J, with 9 bases between the two ends. CDR3 protein: CASSLWGGQNTEAFF. The CDR3 bases are TGTGCCAGCAGTTTATGGGGCGGGCAGAACACTGAAGCTTTCTTT.

This clonotype was counted ten times or more. The V and J genes are TRBV5-4 and TRBJ1-2; D unclear. Germline V gives CDR1 SGHNT, CDR2 YYREEE (reference sequence). The CDR3 covers 15 residues. V was shortened by 1 base and J by 2 bases, with 12 bases between the two germline ends. CDR3 protein: CASSLIGSSNYGYTF. CDR3 nucleotide sequence: TGTGCCAGCAGCTTGATTGGCAGCTCAAACTATGGCTACACCTTC.